The 18 T cell receptor beta chains listed next were all sequenced from one sample in a study of T cells expressing NK-cell markers. TCRdb reanalyzed the 5' RACE reads and collapses them to one entry per CDR3 protein, without DNA. The listing records 400,000 or so distinct CDR3 sequences. Sequencing was carried out using blood T cells: a sorted CD56 or NKG2C T cell subset, CD4+ or CD8+ T cells, or bulk PBMC T cells (not recorded which). The receptors originated from a woman aged 50 to 60 in good health.

V gene TRBV5-1 combines with J gene TRBJ2-3. This CDR3 is 14 amino acids long. Germline CDR1 is SGHRS and CDR2 is YFSETQ. CDR3: CASSFNPYTDTQYF.

The V gene is TRBV20-1, the J gene TRBJ2-1; the D gene TCRdb calls, TRBD2, cannot be checked with no DNA. The CDR3 runs to 12 residues. CDR1 is DFQATT, CDR2 SNEGSKA, per germline (reference sequence). The chain's CDR3 is CSAFSGMVEQFF.

This chain uses TRBV12-3 or TRBV12-4 with TRBJ2-5; the D call from TCRdb, TRBD1, cannot be confirmed without DNA. This CDR3 has 12 residues. The CDR3 sequence: CASSPGTGYKYF.

CDR3: CASSQDPSRSATQYF. The genes are TRBV6-5 and TRBJ2-5; TCRdb's assignment of TRBD2 cannot be checked, as there is no DNA. This CDR3 region has 15 residues. In germline, CDR1 is MNHEY, CDR2 SVGAGI.

The chain couples TRBV9 to TRBJ2-5; no DNA is available, so the TRBD1 call from TCRdb remains unchecked. Germline assignment: CDR1 SGDLS and CDR2 YYNGEE. This CDR3 contains 16 residues. CDR3 sequence: CASSVGNYGGRETQYF.

The chain is built from TRBV12-3 or TRBV12-4 and TRBJ2-6; TCRdb designates TRBD1, a call that cannot be tested without DNA. This CDR3 has 15 residues. The CDR3 protein is CASRPDRAGANVLTF.

The rearrangement links TRBV12-3 or TRBV12-4 to TRBJ2-7. The CDR3 contains 15 residues. CDR3 loop: CASRLELADPYEQYF.

J is TRBJ2-7 and V is TRBV5-6; the D gene TCRdb calls, TRBD2, cannot be checked with no DNA. Looked up from germline, CDR1 is SGHDT and CDR2 is YYEEEE. The CDR3 is made up of 14 amino acids. The CDR3 reads CASSTGLAGVKQYF.

V usage is TRBV10-1 and J usage is TRBJ2-7; TCRdb reports TRBD1, a call that lacks DNA to check it against. Germline V gene data show CDR1 as WNHNN and CDR2 as SYGVQD (reference sequence). The CDR3 extends over 13 amino acids. The CDR3 sequence is CASSEFQTGEQYF.

The genes are TRBV20-1 and TRBJ1-6. The germline V gene encodes CDR1 DFQATT and CDR2 SNEGSKA (reference sequence). This CDR3 is 15 amino acids long. The CDR3 reads CSVSDRGSYNSPLHF.

The chain carries TRBV20-1 and TRBJ2-7; TCRdb lists TRBD2, though no DNA is available to test this call. CDR3 length: 11 residues. Germline CDR1 is DFQATT and CDR2 is SNEGSKA (reference sequence). The CDR3 spells CSAPAVGEQYF.

The V and J genes are TRBV18 and TRBJ2-5; TCRdb's assignment of TRBD1 cannot be checked, as there is no DNA. In germline, CDR1 is KGHSH, CDR2 LQKENI. CDR3 size: 14 residues. CDR3 sequence: CASSPVSGRETQYF.

The CDR3 spells CASSDSREWEDTQYF. V and J are TRBV25-1 and TRBJ2-3; the TRBD2 assignment by TCRdb is unverifiable without DNA. Germline V lookup: CDR1 MGHDK, CDR2 SYGVNS. CDR3 length: 15 amino acids.

V usage is TRBV29-1 and J usage is TRBJ2-1; TCRdb lists TRBD1, though no DNA is available to test this call. The CDR3 has 16 amino acids. Germline V CDR1 and CDR2: SQVTM, ANQGSEA. The CDR3 loop is CSVESPLPSEGDEQFF.

The rearrangement links TRBV4-1 to TRBJ2-3. This CDR3 has 12 residues. Looked up from germline, CDR1 is MGHRA and CDR2 is YSYEKL. CDR3: CASSLYTDTQYF.

The gene calls are TRBV2 and TRBJ1-2; TCRdb picks TRBD1, but there is no DNA to check that call. This CDR3 region has 14 residues. The germline gives CDR1 SNHLY, CDR2 FYNNEI. CDR3: CASTERRAAYGYTF.

The V and J genes are TRBV7-9 and TRBJ2-5. CDR3 size: 13 residues. The germline V gene encodes CDR1 SEHNR and CDR2 FQNEAQ (reference sequence). The CDR3 protein is CASSLSREETQYF.

V usage is TRBV5-1 and J usage is TRBJ2-3; TCRdb calls TRBD2, which cannot be checked without DNA. Germline loops: CDR1 SGHRS, CDR2 YFSETQ. This CDR3 region has 13 residues. The CDR3 loop is CASSPAGVHTQYF.